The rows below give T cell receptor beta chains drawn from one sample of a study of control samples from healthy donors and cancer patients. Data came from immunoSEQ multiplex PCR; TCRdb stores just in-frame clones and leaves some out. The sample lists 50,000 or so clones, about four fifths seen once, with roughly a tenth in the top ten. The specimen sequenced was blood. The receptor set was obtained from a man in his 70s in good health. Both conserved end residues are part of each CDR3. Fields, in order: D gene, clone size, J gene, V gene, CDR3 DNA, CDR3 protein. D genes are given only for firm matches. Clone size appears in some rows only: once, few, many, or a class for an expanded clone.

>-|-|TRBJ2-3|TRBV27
TGTGCCAGCAGTCTCCGAGACCCCCGGCGCACAGATACGCAGTATTTT
CASSLRDPRRTDTQYF
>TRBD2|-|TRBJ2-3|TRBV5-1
TGCGCCAGCAGCTTGGACGCTAGCGGAGATACGCAGTATTTT
CASSLDASGDTQYF
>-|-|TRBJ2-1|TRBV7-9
TGTGCCAGCAGCTTAGGGCAGGAGCAGTTCTTC
CASSLGQEQFF
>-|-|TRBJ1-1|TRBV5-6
TGTGCCAGCAGCTTGCTGGGGGACACTGAAGCTTTCTTT
CASSLLGDTEAFF
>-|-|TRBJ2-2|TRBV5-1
TGCGCCAGCAGCTTGGGGGGGTCGAACACCGGGGAGCTGTTTTTT
CASSLGGSNTGELFF
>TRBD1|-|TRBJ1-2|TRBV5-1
TGCGCCAGCAGCTTGGTCAGCGACAGGGGGACAATGTATGGCTACACCTTC
CASSLVSDRGTMYGYTF
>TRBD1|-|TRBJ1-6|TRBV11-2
TGTGCCAGCAGCTCCAGACAGGGGTTCTCACCCCTCCACTTT
CASSSRQGFSPLHF
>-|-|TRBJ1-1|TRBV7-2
TGTGCCAGCAGCCCGGACGGTTTTTTCACTGAAGCTTTCTTT
CASSPDGFFTEAFF
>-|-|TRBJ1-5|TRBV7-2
TGTGCCAGCAGCTTCGGAAGCAATCAGCCCCAGCATTTT
CASSFGSNQPQHF
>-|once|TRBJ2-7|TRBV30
TGTGCCTGGAGTGTGAGGGGCCCTCTTCCCTACGAGCAGTACTTC
CAWSVRGPLPYEQYF
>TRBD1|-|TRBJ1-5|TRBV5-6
TGTGCCAGCAGCTTTCGACAGGGGATCAATCAGCCCCAGCATTTT
CASSFRQGINQPQHF
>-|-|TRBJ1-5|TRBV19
TGTGCCAGTAGTATGGGACTCAGGTGGGATCAGCCCCAGCATTTT
CASSMGLRWDQPQHF
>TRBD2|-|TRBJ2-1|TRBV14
TGTGCCAGCAGCCTAGGGTATAGGACTAGGGGCAATGAGCAGTTCTTC
CASSLGYRTRGNEQFF
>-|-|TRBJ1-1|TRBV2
TGTGCCAGCAGTCTGTTATTTGGCGTCTCTGAAGCTTTCTTT
CASSLLFGVSEAFF
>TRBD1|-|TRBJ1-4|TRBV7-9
TGTGCCAGCAGCTTACAGGGGGATGAAAAACTGTTTTTT
CASSLQGDEKLFF
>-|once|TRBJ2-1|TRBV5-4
TGTGCCAGCAGCTTGGGGGGGTTCAATGAGCAGTTCTTC
CASSLGGFNEQFF
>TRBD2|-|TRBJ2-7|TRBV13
TGTGCCAGCAGTTCTGGGACTAGCGGGTACGAGCAGTACTTC
CASSSGTSGYEQYF
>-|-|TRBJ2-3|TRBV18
TGTGCCAGCTCACCGGCACTGGCGGTCACAGATACGCAGTATTTT
CASSPALAVTDTQYF
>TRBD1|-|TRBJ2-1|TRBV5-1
TGCGCCAGCAGCCCCCAGGGGGCTAGCGATCGATACACCCACTTTTACAATGAGCAGTTCTTC
CASSPQGASDRYTHFYNEQFF
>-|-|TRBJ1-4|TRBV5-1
TGCGCCAGCAGCTTGGGAGCAAATGAAAAACTGTTTTTT
CASSLGANEKLFF
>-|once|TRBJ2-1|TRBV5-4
TGTGCCAGCAGCTTGCAGGCTCCGGGTAATGAGCAGTTCTTC
CASSLQAPGNEQFF
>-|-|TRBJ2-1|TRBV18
TGTGCCAGCTCCTCCTCAGGTCCCCTTGAGCAGTTCTTC
CASSSSGPLEQFF
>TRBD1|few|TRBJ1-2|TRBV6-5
TGTGCCAGCAGTTACCAGGGACAGGGTTATGGCTACACCTTC
CASSYQGQGYGYTF
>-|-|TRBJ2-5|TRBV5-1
TGCGCCAGCAGCTTGGTGGGGGGAGTCGGGGAGACCCAGTACTTC
CASSLVGGVGETQYF
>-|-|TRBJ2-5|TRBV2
TGTGCCAGCAGTGATACAGGGCAGGGAGAGACCCAGTACTTC
CASSDTGQGETQYF
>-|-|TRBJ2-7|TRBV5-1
TGCGCCAGCAGCTTGGCCAGCAGCTCCTACGAGCAGTACTTC
CASSLASSSYEQYF
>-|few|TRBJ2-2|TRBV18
TGTGCCAGCTCACCTATGCAGGGGCGGACCGGGGAGCTGTTTTTT
CASSPMQGRTGELFF
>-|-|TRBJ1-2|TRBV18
TGTGCCAGCTCACCAAACCTTAGGGACTATGGCTACACCTTC
CASSPNLRDYGYTF
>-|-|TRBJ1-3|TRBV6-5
TGTGCCAGCTACGGGTCTGGAAACACCATATATTTT
CASYGSGNTIYF
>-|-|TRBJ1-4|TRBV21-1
TGTGCCAGCAGCAGGGGTAATCTAACTAATGAAAAACTGTTTTTT
CASSRGNLTNEKLFF
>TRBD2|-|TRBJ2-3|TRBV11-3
TGTGCCAGCAGCCTCAGCGGGAGTGCAGATACGCAGTATTTT
CASSLSGSADTQYF
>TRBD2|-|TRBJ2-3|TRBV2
TGTGCCAGCAGGCACGGACTAGCGGGAGGGGGAGATACGCAGTATTTT
CASRHGLAGGGDTQYF
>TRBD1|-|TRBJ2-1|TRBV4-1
TGCGCCAGCAGCCAAGGACGGGACAGGGACAATGAGCAGTTCTTC
CASSQGRDRDNEQFF
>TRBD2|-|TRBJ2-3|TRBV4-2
TGTGCCAGCAGCCAAGAGCTAGCGGGGGGGATAGATACGCAGTATTTT
CASSQELAGGIDTQYF
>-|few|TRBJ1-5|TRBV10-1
TGCGCCAGCAGTGGCCCCCCTGTCCGGGTTAGGGGTAGCAATCAGCCCCAGCATTTT
CASSGPPVRVRGSNQPQHF
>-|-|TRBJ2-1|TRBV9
TGTGCCAGCAGCGTCTTCAATGAGCAGTTCTTC
CASSVFNEQFF